These 27 T cell receptor beta chains originate from one sample sequenced in a study of naive and memory T cell subsets. An equimolar mix of two oligonucleotides served as the beta constant-region primer for TRBC1 and TRBC2. Nested alpha and beta constant-region primers with the SP2 primer drove four PCR rounds on ligated cDNA. TCRdb recomputed calls from the UMI-ligation and nested PCR reads with MiXCR, one row per CDR3 protein. The sample holds 95,000 to 150,000 distinct CDR3 sequences; roughly 36% are singletons and the top ten take about 0.85%. The sample was central memory CD4+ T cells from blood. The receptors here all came from a human donor in good health.

This clonotype was counted a few times. V usage is TRBV12-3 or TRBV12-4 and J usage is TRBJ1-5; 8 nucleotides agree with TRBD1. V dropped 6 bases and J dropped 4; count of bases not matched to a gene: 2. CDR3 length: 13 amino acids. CDR3 region: CASRTGVNQPQHF. In nucleotides, the CDR3 is TGTGCCAGCAGGACAGGGGTAAATCAGCCCCAGCATTTT.

The chain joins TRBV20-1 to TRBJ2-2; the D gene is possibly TRBD1 (5 bases). CDR1 is DFQATT, CDR2 SNEGSKA, per germline (reference sequence). This CDR3 contains 12 residues. V lost 6 bases, J lost 5 bases, and 10 bases lay in between. For the CDR3, the DNA is TGCAGTGCCCTACAGGTTACCGGGGAGCTGTTTTTT. The encoded protein is CSALQVTGELFF.

This clonotype was recorded a few times. The chain couples TRBV24-1 to TRBJ2-5, with 10 bases lining up with TRBD1. V was pared by 3 bases and J by 4 bases, with 4 bases of the junction left unmatched. There are 15 residues in the CDR3. From germline, CDR1 is KGHDR and CDR2 SFDVKD. The CDR3 spells CATSDTRDRGETQYF. Written as DNA, the CDR3 is TGTGCCACCAGTGATACAAGGGACAGGGGAGAGACCCAGTACTTC.

The V gene is TRBV28, the J gene TRBJ1-5; D might be TRBD1 (5 bases). CDR1 and CDR2 (germline): MDHEN, SYDVKM. This CDR3 has 11 amino acids. Trimming shortened V by 8 bases and J by 12 bases, and 14 bases separated the two germline ends. In DNA form, the CDR3 reads TGTGCCAGCTCCATCTCCGGGGGCCAGCATTTT. Translating it yields CASSISGGQHF.

V usage is TRBV18 and J usage is TRBJ2-3; possible D gene TRBD2, 5 bases. Trimming took off 6 bases at V and 4 bases at J, with 11 bases between the two ends. The germline CDR1 and CDR2 sequences are KGHSH and LQKENI. The CDR3 is made up of 13 amino acids. CDR3 in DNA: TGTGCCAGCTCCCGGGGATTTGCAGATACGCAGTATTTT. It codes for CASSRGFADTQYF.

This sequence joins TRBV5-6 and TRBJ1-4; TRBD1 is a possible D gene (5 bases). CDR1 and CDR2 (germline): SGHDT, YYEEEE. CDR3 length: 16 residues. With 4 bases removed from V and 2 bases from J, the gap between germline ends came to 15 bases. This CDR3 is CASSQVGLRTNEKLFF. The CDR3 nucleotides read TGTGCCAGCAGCCAGGTGGGACTTCGCACTAATGAAAAACTGTTTTTT.

The genes are TRBV28 and TRBJ2-2; perhaps TRBD1 as D (5 bases). The CDR3 runs to 13 residues. V shed 5 bases and J shed 4 bases, with 8 bases lying between them. Germline CDR1 MDHEN, CDR2 SYDVKM. The CDR3 loop is CASSTTVTGELFF. Written as DNA, the CDR3 is TGTGCCAGCAGTACGACAGTCACCGGGGAGCTGTTTTTT. Looking up the rest from reference TRBV28 and TRBJ2-2 gives the full variable domain: DVKVTQSSRYLVKRTGEKVFLECVQDMDHENMFWYRQDPGLGLRLIYFSYDVKMKEKGDIPEGYSVSREKKERFSLILESASTNQTSMYLCASSTTVTGELFFGEGSRLTVL.

The chain has TRBV5-1 and TRBJ2-3; a possible D gene is TRBD1 (7 bases). The germline gives CDR1 SGHRS, CDR2 YFSETQ. There are 15 residues in the CDR3. V shed 1 base and J shed 2 bases, with 11 bases lying between them. CDR3 loop: CASSLRGTATDTQYF. CDR3 bases: TGCGCCAGCAGCTTGCGGGGGACAGCCACAGATACGCAGTATTTT.

This chain links TRBV19 with TRBJ1-4; TRBD1 might be the D (5 bases). This CDR3 comprises 13 residues. Germline V lookup: CDR1 LNHDA, CDR2 SQIVND (reference sequence). The V and J ends lost 4 bases and 4 bases respectively, with 7 bases between them. CDR3 region: CASSKQDNEKLFF. In DNA form, the CDR3 reads TGTGCCAGTAGTAAACAGGATAATGAAAAACTGTTTTTT.

The sample holds many counts of this clonotype. J is TRBJ2-3 and V is TRBV24-1; maybe TRBD1 (6 bases). This CDR3 comprises 20 residues. The germline CDR1 and CDR2 sequences are KGHDR and SFDVKD. V was trimmed by 6 bases and J by 1 base, leaving 28 bases between them. CDR3 DNA: TGTGCCACCAGTTGGAAGCCCTGGGCAGGGGCCGAACGGTGCACAGATACGCAGTATTTT. It is translated as CATSWKPWAGAERCTDTQYF.

Only a few counts were recorded for this clonotype. The chain joins TRBV12-3 or TRBV12-4 to TRBJ2-5; 7 nucleotides match TRBD1. The CDR3 consists of 13 residues. Trimming removed 5 bases from V and 5 bases from J; junction bases left unmatched: 5. The CDR3 reads CASSRRQGETQYF. As DNA, the CDR3 is TGTGCCAGCAGTCGAAGACAGGGTGAGACCCAGTACTTC.

This clonotype was counted between two and nine times. The chain uses TRBV10-3 and TRBJ2-2, with 15 bases fitting TRBD2. The CDR3 length is 20 residues. J lost 2 bases, V lost 8 bases, and 15 bases had no gene match. Germline assignment: CDR1 ENHRY and CDR2 SYGVKD. CDR3 protein: CAIGGRLGLAGGINTGELFF. The CDR3 DNA reads TGTGCCATCGGAGGGAGACTCGGACTAGCGGGAGGGATAAACACCGGGGAGCTGTTTTTT.

This clonotype was observed a handful of times. The chain couples TRBV20-1 to TRBJ2-1; maybe TRBD2 (5 bases). The germline gives CDR1 DFQATT, CDR2 SNEGSKA (reference sequence). Trimming removed 1 base from V and 6 bases from J, with 7 bases in between. The CDR3 extends over 12 amino acids. As DNA, the CDR3 is TGCAGTGCTAGAGCGGGGATCAATGAGCAGTTCTTC. Residues: CSARAGINEQFF.

This clonotype has more than one count but fewer than ten. V usage is TRBV7-9 and J usage is TRBJ2-5; D ambiguous. Germline CDR1 reads SEHNR; CDR2 reads FQNEAQ (reference sequence). Trimming shortened V by 0 bases and J by 1 base, and 6 bases separated the two germline ends. The CDR3 totals 14 residues. Here the CDR3 reads CASSLAASQETQYF. CDR3 bases: TGTGCCAGCAGCTTAGCGGCCAGCCAAGAGACCCAGTACTTC.

The gene calls are TRBV19 and TRBJ2-5, with D tentatively TRBD1 or TRBD2 (5 bases each). Germline CDR1 reads LNHDA; CDR2 reads SQIVND (reference sequence). The CDR3 is made up of 14 amino acids. The V gene lost 9 bases and the J gene lost 1 base, with 15 bases spanning the gap. In DNA form, the CDR3 reads TGTGCCAGCGGAAACCAGGGACCCCAAGAGACCCAGTACTTC. This translates into CASGNQGPQETQYF.

This clonotype has just a few counts. In DNA, the CDR3 is TGTGCCAGCAACATTGGACTAGCAGGGGAGCAGTACTTC. This sequence encodes CASNIGLAGEQYF. This chain uses TRBV3-1 with TRBJ2-7; TRBD2 aligns across 8 bases. Germline trimming cut 7 bases from V and 7 bases from J; bases unmatched to any gene: 9. CDR1 and CDR2 (germline): LGHDT, YNNKEL (reference sequence). There are 13 residues in the CDR3.

The chain couples TRBV10-3 to TRBJ2-7, with 10 bases lining up with TRBD1. The CDR3 runs 14 residues. Per germline, CDR1 ENHRY and CDR2 SYGVKD. The trim removed 6 bases at V and 6 bases at J, leaving 8 bases unmatched. In DNA, the CDR3 is TGTGCCATCAGGGACTCCGGGACAGGGGCCGAGCAGTACTTC. Translation gives CAIRDSGTGAEQYF.

The chain joins TRBV7-2 to TRBJ1-5; D gene unclear. Germline V gene lookup returns CDR1 SGHTA and CDR2 FQGNSA. The CDR3 is made up of 13 amino acids. The V gene lost 0 bases and the J gene lost 5 bases, with 5 bases spanning the gap. CDR3 DNA: TGTGCCAGCAGCTTAGCGGCAGATCAGCCCCAGCATTTT. Protein: CASSLAADQPQHF.

The chain recombines TRBV6-5 with TRBJ1-5, with D possibly being TRBD1 (5 bases). Germline lookup yields CDR1 MNHEY and CDR2 SVGAGI. This CDR3 is built from 15 residues. V dropped 6 bases and J dropped 2 bases, with 14 bases sitting between them. The DNA of the CDR3 is TGTGCCAGCAGCCGACAGTGGGGGGGCAATCAGCCCCAGCATTTT. This codes for CASSRQWGGNQPQHF.

This chain uses TRBV12-3 or TRBV12-4 with TRBJ1-6; no clear D. Trimming left V 5 bases short and J 8 bases short, with 10 bases between. The CDR3 totals 13 residues. The CDR3 reads CASSRQTDSPLHF. CDR3 nucleotides: TGTGCCAGCAGTCGCCAAACAGATTCACCCCTCCACTTT.

This clonotype appeared many times. This rearrangement joins TRBV2 to TRBJ2-1, with TRBD2 identical over 9 bases. V lost 5 bases and J lost 6; bases outside the gene matches: 8. CDR3 size: 15 residues. Germline-derived CDR1 and CDR2 are SNHLY and FYNNEI. The CDR3 nucleotides read TGTGCCAGCAGTCAGCCGGGACTAGCTCGCAATGAGCAGTTCTTC. As protein: CASSQPGLARNEQFF.

This clonotype was found a few times. This chain connects TRBV7-2 to TRBJ2-7, with TRBD1 matching over 11 bases. This CDR3 region has 15 residues. Germline V lookup: CDR1 SGHTA, CDR2 FQGNSA. V was pared by 5 bases and J by 3 bases, with 6 bases of the junction left unmatched. DNA for the CDR3: TGTGCCAGCAGCGATCCCGGGACAGGGGGCTACGAGCAGTACTTC. Translating it yields CASSDPGTGGYEQYF.

In DNA form, the CDR3 reads TGTGCCAGCAGCCAAGGTCTTCGGGATTGGGAGGATGAGCAGTTCTTC. As protein: CASSQGLRDWEDEQFF. The chain uses TRBV14 and TRBJ2-1, with D possibly TRBD2 on 6 matching bases. Per the germline V gene, CDR1 is SGHDN and CDR2 is FVKESK. The CDR3 extends over 16 amino acids. V was pared by 1 base and J by 8 bases, with 18 bases between.

The chain employs TRBV5-1 and TRBJ2-1; weak D call: TRBD2 (5 bases). CDR1 and CDR2 from the germline V gene are SGHRS and YFSETQ. The V end lost 4 bases, the J end lost 6 bases, and 20 bases lay between the germline ends. The CDR3 runs to 16 residues. For the CDR3, the DNA is TGCGCCAGCAGCCCTCCCGGGATCGGTCAGAGCAATGAGCAGTTCTTC. Protein: CASSPPGIGQSNEQFF.

The V call is TRBV20-1, the J call TRBJ2-7; D unclear. Germline V gives CDR1 DFQATT, CDR2 SNEGSKA (reference sequence). There are 11 residues in the CDR3. V was cut by 6 bases and J by 2 bases, with 8 bases left in between. The CDR3 reads CSAAGPYEQYF. Written as DNA, the CDR3 is TGCAGTGCGGCCGGGCCCTACGAGCAGTACTTC.

The sample holds many counts of this clonotype. This chain uses TRBV10-2 with TRBJ1-5; D perhaps matches TRBD1 (5 bases). V was pared by 6 bases and J by 0 bases, with 30 bases between. The CDR3 extends over 21 amino acids. Germline-derived CDR1 and CDR2 are WSHSY and SAAADI. The CDR3 sequence: CASSLFPTRTLKVDSNQPQHF. DNA of the CDR3: TGCGCCAGCAGCCTTTTTCCGACTAGGACATTGAAAGTAGATAGCAATCAGCCCCAGCATTTT.

J is TRBJ2-3 and V is TRBV7-2; 12 bases fit TRBD2. V lost 5 bases and J lost 1; bases outside the gene matches: 7. The germline gives CDR1 SGHTA, CDR2 FQGNSA. This CDR3 spans 17 amino acids. CDR3 DNA: TGTGCCAGCAGCCCACGGACTAGCGGGACCGGCACAGATACGCAGTATTTT. This codes for CASSPRTSGTGTDTQYF.